These 23 T cell receptor beta chains share one sample of origin, sequenced in a study of technical replicates of blood from a handful of donors. Generated by immunoSEQ multiplex PCR, the TCRdb table keeps only in-frame clones and is missing some. The data show about 79,000 clones, 94% seen once. The sequenced sample was T cells isolated from PBMCs. The receptors derive from a human donor in good health.

The rearrangement uses TRBV12-1 and TRBJ2-5; TRBD1 is the table's D call and was not checked against the DNA. TRBV12-1 is given as a pseudogene. This CDR3 is built from 12 residues. The CDR3 sequence is CASRTGQETQYF. The CDR3 DNA is TGTGCCAGCAGGACAGGACAAGAGACCCAGTACTTC.

CDR3 in DNA: TGTGCCAGTAGTAAGCTTGAGGGCCACGAGCAGTACTTC. Its translation: CASSKLEGHEQYF. The genes are TRBV19 and TRBJ2-7, with D perhaps TRBD2 (5 bases). This CDR3 is 13 amino acids long. V shed 4 bases and J shed 5 bases, with 12 bases lying between them. The germline CDR1 and CDR2 sequences are LNHDA and SQIVND (reference sequence).

The chain combines TRBV6-5 with TRBJ1-1; D is undetermined. V shed 2 bases and J shed 4 bases, with 8 bases lying between them. Germline lookup yields CDR1 MNHEY and CDR2 SVGAGI. The CDR3 loop spans 13 amino acids. This CDR3 is CASSYGRSTEAFF. DNA for the CDR3: TGTGCCAGCAGTTACGGGCGTAGCACTGAAGCTTTCTTT.

This clone was seen a handful of times. CDR3 residues: CASRQGLTEAFF. The CDR3 DNA is TGCGCCAGCAGACAAGGACTAACTGAAGCTTTCTTT. The chain is built from TRBV5-1 and TRBJ1-1; D not certain. This CDR3 has 12 residues. V was trimmed by 5 bases and J by 5 bases, leaving 10 bases between them. Germline CDR1 reads SGHRS; CDR2 reads YFSETQ.

This chain joins TRBV15 and TRBJ2-3; the match to TRBD1 covers 7 bases. CDR1 and CDR2 (germline): LNHNV, YYDKDF (reference sequence). V was pared by 4 bases and J by 0 bases, with 4 bases of the junction left unmatched. The length of the CDR3 is 15 residues. CDR3 sequence (DNA): TGTGCCACCAGCACACAGGGGCCTAGCACAGATACGCAGTATTTT. This encodes CATSTQGPSTDTQYF. The variable domain in full, with the rest retrieved from reference TRBV15 and TRBJ2-3, is DAMVIQNPRYQVTQFGKPVTLSCSQTLNHNVMYWYQQKSSQAPKLLFHYYDKDFNNEADTPDNFQSRRPNTSFCFLDIRSPGLGDTAMYLCATSTQGPSTDTQYFGPGTRLTVL.

This chain joins TRBV5-4 and TRBJ2-2; D is perhaps TRBD2 (5 bases). The CDR3 spans 15 residues. CDR1 and CDR2 (germline): SGHNT, YYREEE (reference sequence). V lost 5 bases and J lost 5, with 16 bases in between. For the CDR3, the DNA is TGTGCCAGCAGACCTGAAAGCCGGGGAACCGGGGAGCTGTTTTTT. Its protein product is CASRPESRGTGELFF. Together with reference TRBV5-4 and TRBJ2-2, the CDR3 gives the full variable domain: ETGVTQSPTHLIKTRGQQVTLRCSSQSGHNTVSWYQQALGQGPQFIFQYYREEENGRGNFPPRFSGLQFPNYSSELNVNALELDDSALYLCASRPESRGTGELFFGEGSRLTVL.

J is TRBJ1-5 and V is TRBV28; 8 nucleotides match TRBD1. Trimming removed 2 bases from V and 7 bases from J; junction bases left unmatched: 10. This CDR3 has 16 amino acids. Per germline, CDR1 MDHEN and CDR2 SYDVKM. In nucleotides, the CDR3 is TGTGCCAGCAGTTTAGGAGGACAGGGCGGCAGACAGCCCCAGCATTTT. Translated, it gives CASSLGGQGGRQPQHF.

The chain recombines TRBV10-3 with TRBJ2-3; a possible D gene is TRBD2 (7 bases). V gave up 4 bases and J gave up 4 bases, with 9 bases separating them. Germline V gene data show CDR1 as ENHRY and CDR2 as SYGVKD. There are 13 residues in the CDR3. Here the CDR3 DNA reads TGTGCCATCAGTGGCGGGGGCTCAGATACGCAGTATTTT. It specifies CAISGGGSDTQYF.

This sequence joins TRBV28 and TRBJ2-3; 7 bases are shared with TRBD1. CDR3 length equals 14 residues. The ends lost 10 bases at V and 3 bases at J; junction bases unmatched: 10. Germline CDR1 is MDHEN and CDR2 is SYDVKM. The CDR3 protein is CATLFGTATDTQYF. The DNA of the CDR3 is TGTGCCACGTTATTCGGGACAGCTACAGATACGCAGTATTTT. The entire variable domain, with the rest obtained from reference TRBV28 and TRBJ2-3, is as follows: DVKVTQSSRYLVKRTGEKVFLECVQDMDHENMFWYRQDPGLGLRLIYFSYDVKMKEKGDIPEGYSVSREKKERFSLILESASTNQTSMYLCATLFGTATDTQYFGPGTRLTVL.

The chain is built from TRBV19 and TRBJ2-7, with D perhaps matching TRBD2 (6 bases). V gave up 5 bases and J gave up 3 bases, with 11 bases separating them. The germline V gene encodes CDR1 LNHDA and CDR2 SQIVND (reference sequence). This CDR3 comprises 13 residues. CDR3 coding DNA: TGTGCCAGTAGTTGGAGGGAGAGCTACGAGCAGTACTTC. Translating gives CASSWRESYEQYF.

The V gene is TRBV15, the J gene TRBJ1-6; 9 positions match TRBD1. There are 18 residues in the CDR3. Germline V lookup: CDR1 LNHNV, CDR2 YYDKDF (reference sequence). Losses at the gene ends were 0 bases for V and 1 base for J; bases not matched to a gene: 4. The CDR3 here is CATSRDKGQGSYNSPLHF. DNA for the CDR3: TGTGCCACCAGCAGAGATAAAGGACAGGGGTCCTATAATTCACCCCTCCACTTT.

V gene TRBV6-5 combines with J gene TRBJ2-5; 12 nucleotides agree with TRBD2. Germline CDR1 reads MNHEY; CDR2 reads SVGAGI. J lost 4 bases, V lost 6 bases, and 6 bases had no gene match. The length of the CDR3 is 15 residues. The CDR3 DNA sequence: TGTGCCAGCAGGCAAGGACTAGCGGGAAGAGAGACCCAGTACTTC. This gives the protein CASRQGLAGRETQYF.

This clone was detected only once. This chain links TRBV5-1 with TRBJ1-1, with D unresolved. CDR1 is SGHRS and CDR2 is YFSETQ in the germline V gene. V gave up 0 bases and J gave up 10 bases, with 19 bases separating them. The CDR3 consists of 15 residues. The CDR3 loop reads CASSLVPGYAFGAFF. For the CDR3, the DNA is TGCGCCAGCAGCTTGGTCCCGGGTTACGCTTTTGGAGCTTTCTTT. The full variable domain, in which reference TRBV5-1 and TRBJ1-1 provide the parts outside the CDR3, is KAGVTQTPRYLIKTRGQQVTLSCSPISGHRSVSWYQQTPGQGLQFLFEYFSETQRNKGNFPGRFSGRQFSNSRSEMNVSTLELGDSALYLCASSLVPGYAFGAFFGQGTRLTVV.

The chain links TRBV11-2 to TRBJ1-1; D is unclear. V was cut by 5 bases and J by 2 bases, with 12 bases left in between. CDR3 length: 14 amino acids. The germline gives CDR1 SGHAT, CDR2 FQNNGV. DNA for the CDR3: TGTGCCAGCAGCCAAAGGACGGGAAACACTGAAGCTTTCTTT. This encodes CASSQRTGNTEAFF.

The chain uses TRBV29-1 and TRBJ1-1, with 7 bases fitting TRBD1. Germline CDR1 is SQVTM and CDR2 is ANQGSEA. The CDR3 totals 11 residues. Trimming took 4 bases from V and 7 from J; bases not matched to a gene: 3. CDR3 in DNA: TGCAGCGTTGGCAGGGGGAATGAAGCTTTCTTT. Translation gives CSVGRGNEAFF.

CDR3 residues: CASSLQGQGRYEQYF. The CDR3 nucleotides read TGTGCCAGTAGTCTGCAAGGGCAGGGAAGGTACGAGCAGTACTTC. The chain links TRBV19 to TRBJ2-7, with TRBD1 as a possible D gene (5 bases). The CDR3 loop spans 15 amino acids. Germline CDR1 LNHDA, CDR2 SQIVND (reference sequence). Deletions cut 5 bases from V and 4 bases from J, with 18 bases between. Based on the CDR3 plus reference TRBV19 and TRBJ2-7, the full variable domain is DGGITQSPKYLFRKEGQNVTLSCEQNLNHDAMYWYRQDPGQGLRLIYYSQIVNDFQKGDIAEGYSVSREKKESFPLTVTSAQKNPTAFYLCASSLQGQGRYEQYFGPGTRLTVT.

The chain is built from TRBV12-5 and TRBJ2-7; D possibly corresponds to TRBD2 (5 bases). Germline CDR1 LGHNT, CDR2 FRNRAP. This CDR3 region has 16 residues. Trimming took 0 bases from V and 2 from J, leaving 14 bases between them. The CDR3 protein is CASGLVLGPSTYEQYF. CDR3 bases: TGTGCTAGTGGTTTGGTACTAGGACCGTCGACCTACGAGCAGTACTTC.

The rearrangement uses TRBV5-4 and TRBJ2-1, with D hard to call. The CDR3 totals 11 residues. Germline V gene data show CDR1 as SGHNT and CDR2 as YYREEE (reference sequence). Trimming removed 5 bases at V and 8 bases at J, with 8 bases between. DNA for the CDR3: TGTGCCAGCAGTCTTATCGATGAGCAGTTCTTC. Protein product: CASSLIDEQFF.

The V gene is TRBV18, the J gene TRBJ2-7; possible D gene TRBD2, 5 bases. Trimming took 0 bases from V and 4 from J, leaving 22 bases between them. The CDR3 length is 18 residues. Per the germline V gene, CDR1 is KGHSH and CDR2 is LQKENI. The CDR3 loop reads CASSPPISLSEVLYEQYF. The CDR3 nucleotides are TGTGCCAGCTCACCACCCATCAGCCTCTCGGAGGTCTTGTACGAGCAGTACTTC.

This rearrangement joins TRBV14 to TRBJ1-1, with 9 bases matching TRBD1. CDR1 is SGHDN, CDR2 FVKESK, per germline. CDR3 length equals 17 residues. V lost 0 bases and J lost 4; bases outside the gene matches: 9. Here the CDR3 DNA reads TGTGCCAGCAGCCAAGATCCTACAGGGGGCCGTGTCACTGAAGCTTTCTTT. Its protein is CASSQDPTGGRVTEAFF.

The V and J genes are TRBV18 and TRBJ2-2; 8 bases are a match to TRBD2. CDR1 and CDR2 (germline): KGHSH, LQKENI. With 5 bases clipped from V and 3 bases from J, the junction kept 8 bases outside the gene matches. This CDR3 comprises 16 residues. CDR3 protein: CASSSMSGGHTGELFF. Written as DNA, the CDR3 is TGTGCCAGCTCATCAATGAGCGGGGGCCACACCGGGGAGCTGTTTTTT. Supplemented by reference TRBV18 and TRBJ2-2, the full variable domain reads NAGVMQNPRHLVRRRGQEARLRCSPMKGHSHVYWYRQLPEEGLKFMVYLQKENIIDESGMPKERFSAEFPKEGPSILRIQQVVRGDSAAYFCASSSMSGGHTGELFFGEGSRLTVL.

This chain links TRBV4-1 with TRBJ1-5; TRBD1 matches 10 bases. This CDR3 spans 17 amino acids. The germline V gene encodes CDR1 MGHRA and CDR2 YSYEKL. The J segment lost 7 bases and the V segment lost 0 bases, leaving 9 bases of the junction unmatched. The CDR3 DNA follows: TGCGCCAGCAGCCAAGAAGCGACAGGGGGCGCGAAACAGCCCCAGCATTTT. Translation gives CASSQEATGGAKQPQHF.

This chain links TRBV11-3 with TRBJ2-5, with D perhaps TRBD1 (5 bases). This CDR3 region has 14 residues. V lost 5 bases, J lost 0 bases, and 10 bases lay in between. CDR1 and CDR2 from the germline V gene are SGHNT and YENEEA. This chain's CDR3 is CASSPRQYQETQYF. The CDR3, as DNA: TGTGCCAGCAGCCCCCGACAGTACCAAGAGACCCAGTACTTC.